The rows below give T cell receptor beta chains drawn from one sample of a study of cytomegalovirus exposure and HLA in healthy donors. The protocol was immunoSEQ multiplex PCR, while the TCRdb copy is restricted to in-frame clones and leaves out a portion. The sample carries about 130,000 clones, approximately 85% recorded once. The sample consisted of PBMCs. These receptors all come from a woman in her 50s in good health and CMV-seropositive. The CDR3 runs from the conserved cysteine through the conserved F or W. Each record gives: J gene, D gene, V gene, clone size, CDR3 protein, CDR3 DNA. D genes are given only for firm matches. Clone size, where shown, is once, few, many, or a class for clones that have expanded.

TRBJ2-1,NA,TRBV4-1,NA,CASSQLPPQLAAHNEQFF,TGCGCCAGCAGCCAACTACCCCCGCAATTAGCGGCCCACAATGAGCAGTTCTTC
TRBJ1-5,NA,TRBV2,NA,CASSESRFNQPQHF,TGTGCCAGCAGTGAATCCAGATTCAATCAGCCCCAGCATTTT
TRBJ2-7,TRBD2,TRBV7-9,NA,CASSAILAGTSYEQYF,TGTGCCAGCAGCGCCATCCTAGCGGGGACGTCCTACGAGCAGTACTTC
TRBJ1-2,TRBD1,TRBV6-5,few,CASRYGDRIGYGYTF,TGTGCCAGCAGGTACGGGGACAGGATCGGCTATGGCTACACCTTC
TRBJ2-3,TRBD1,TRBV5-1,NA,CASSTQTGTDTQYF,TGCGCCAGCAGCACCCAGACAGGGACAGATACGCAGTATTTT
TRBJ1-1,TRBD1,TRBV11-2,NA,CASSFGAGGTEAFF,TGTGCCAGCAGCTTTGGGGCAGGGGGCACTGAAGCTTTCTTT
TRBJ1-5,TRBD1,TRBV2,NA,CASSSTGGLQPQHF,TGTGCCAGCAGCTCCACAGGGGGCCTTCAGCCCCAGCATTTT
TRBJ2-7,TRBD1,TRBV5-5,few,CASSLDDREGWVYEQYF,TGTGCCAGCAGCTTGGACGACAGGGAAGGGTGGGTTTACGAGCAGTACTTC
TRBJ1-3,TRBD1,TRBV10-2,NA,CASSESQGARLNTIYF,TGCGCCAGCAGTGAGTCGCAGGGGGCGCGACTCAACACCATATATTTT
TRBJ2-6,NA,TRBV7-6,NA,CASSLVFQRRSGANGLTF,TGTGCCAGCAGCTTAGTTTTTCAAAGGAGATCTGGGGCCAACGGCCTGACTTTC
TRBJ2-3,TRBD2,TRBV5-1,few,CASSWGHNAGGSADTQYF,TGCGCCAGCAGCTGGGGGCACAACGCGGGGGGGAGCGCAGATACGCAGTATTTT
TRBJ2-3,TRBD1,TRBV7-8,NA,CASSLGTGADTQYF,TGTGCCAGCAGCTTAGGGACAGGGGCGGATACGCAGTATTTT
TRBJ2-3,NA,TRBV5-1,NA,CASSLRGGTWGDTQYF,TGCGCCAGCAGCTTGCGAGGCGGGACCTGGGGAGATACGCAGTATTTT
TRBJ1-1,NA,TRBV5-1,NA,CASSLMGAGTEAFF,TGCGCCAGCAGCTTAATGGGCGCCGGCACTGAAGCTTTCTTT
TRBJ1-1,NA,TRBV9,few,CASSVGAGTEAFF,TGTGCCAGCAGCGTAGGGGCAGGGACTGAAGCTTTCTTT
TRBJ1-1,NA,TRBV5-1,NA,CASRRDNLNTEAFF,TGCGCCAGCAGACGGGACAATTTGAACACTGAAGCTTTCTTT
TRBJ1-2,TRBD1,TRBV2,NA,CASRRGQGYGYTF,TGTGCCAGCAGGCGGGGACAGGGGTATGGCTACACCTTC
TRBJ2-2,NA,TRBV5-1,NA,CASEGGSGTGELFF,TGCGCCAGCGAAGGTGGGAGTGGTACCGGGGAGCTGTTTTTT
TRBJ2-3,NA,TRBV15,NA,CATSRDLGTLSTDTQYF,TGTGCCACCAGCAGAGATCTAGGCACTCTAAGCACAGATACGCAGTATTTT
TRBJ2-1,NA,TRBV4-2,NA,CASSQDLFYNEQFF,TGTGCCAGCAGCCAAGATCTATTCTACAATGAGCAGTTCTTC
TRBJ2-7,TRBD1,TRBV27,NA,CASSVDRGLSEQYF,TGTGCCAGCAGCGTGGACAGGGGGCTTAGCGAGCAGTACTTC
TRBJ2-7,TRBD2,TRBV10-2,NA,CASSSIAGGPREQYF,TGCGCCAGCAGTTCAATAGCGGGAGGGCCCCGCGAGCAGTACTTC
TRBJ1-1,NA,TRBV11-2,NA,CASSLVQGTEAFF,TGTGCCAGCAGCTTAGTACAGGGCACTGAAGCTTTCTTT
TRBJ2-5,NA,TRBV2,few,CASSGQRLYQETQYF,TGTGCCAGCAGTGGCCAGCGCCTGTACCAAGAGACCCAGTACTTC
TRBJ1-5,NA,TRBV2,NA,CASRGVGQPQHF,TGTGCCAGCAGGGGAGTGGGTCAGCCCCAGCATTTT
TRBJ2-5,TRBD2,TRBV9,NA,CASSVAPGGAGETQYF,TGTGCCAGCAGCGTAGCTCCGGGGGGGGCCGGGGAGACCCAGTACTTC
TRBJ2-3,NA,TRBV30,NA,CAWSVLVDTQYF,TGTGCCTGGAGTGTACTGGTGGATACGCAGTATTTT
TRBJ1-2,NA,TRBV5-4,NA,CASSLLGTEYGYTF,TGTGCCAGCAGCCTATTGGGGACTGAGTATGGCTACACCTTC
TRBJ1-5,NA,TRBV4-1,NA,CASSQEIGYYSNQPQHF,TGCGCCAGCAGCCAAGAAATAGGATACTATAGCAATCAGCCCCAGCATTTT
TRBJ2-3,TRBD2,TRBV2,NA,CAGGTSGGLDTQYF,TGTGCGGGGGGGACTAGCGGGGGTTTAGATACGCAGTATTTT
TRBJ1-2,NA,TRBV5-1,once,CASSLFFGPSGSGYTF,TGCGCCAGCAGCTTGTTTTTCGGCCCATCGGGGTCTGGCTACACCTTC
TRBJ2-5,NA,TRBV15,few,CATSRGSPELAQYF,TGTGCCACCAGCAGAGGAAGCCCTGAGTTGGCCCAGTACTTC
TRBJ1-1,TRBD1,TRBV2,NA,CASSRDRADSFF,TGTGCCAGCTCCCGGGACAGGGCCGATTCTTTCTTT
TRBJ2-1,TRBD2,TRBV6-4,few,CASSDEFGGGYNEQFF,TGTGCCAGCAGTGACGAGTTTGGCGGGGGGTACAATGAGCAGTTCTTC
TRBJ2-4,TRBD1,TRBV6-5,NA,CASRRTGDIQYF,TGTGCCAGCAGGAGGACAGGGGACATTCAGTACTTC
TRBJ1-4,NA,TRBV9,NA,CASSPSAVDNEKLFF,TGTGCCAGCAGCCCTTCGGCGGTAGACAATGAAAAACTGTTTTTT
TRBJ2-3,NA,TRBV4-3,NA,CASSGLFESTDTQYF,TGCGCCAGCAGCGGACTCTTCGAAAGCACAGATACGCAGTATTTT
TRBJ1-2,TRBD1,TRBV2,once,CASSEALLGQGQGGYTF,TGTGCCAGCAGTGAAGCGCTTCTGGGACAGGGGCAAGGAGGCTACACCTTC
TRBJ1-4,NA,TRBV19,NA,CASSMLGAGNEKLVF,TGTGCCAGTAGTATGCTGGGGGCAGGTAATGAAAAACTGGTTTTT
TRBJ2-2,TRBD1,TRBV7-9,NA,CSSGLTGGRNTGELFF,TGTTCCAGCGGCTTAACAGGGGGCAGAAACACCGGGGAGCTGTTTTTT
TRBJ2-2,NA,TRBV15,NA,CATSRDKNTGELFF,TGTGCCACCAGCAGAGACAAGAACACCGGGGAGCTGTTTTTT
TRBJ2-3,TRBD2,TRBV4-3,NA,CASSQDFLSGGFSSTDTQYF,TGCGCCAGCAGCCAAGATTTTTTGAGCGGGGGGTTCTCTAGCACAGATACGCAGTATTTT
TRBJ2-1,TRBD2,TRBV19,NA,CASSGLREGYNEQFF,TGTGCCAGTAGTGGGTTGCGGGAGGGCTACAATGAGCAGTTCTTC
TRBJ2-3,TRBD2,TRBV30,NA,CAWTSGRESDTQYF,TGTGCCTGGACTAGCGGGAGGGAATCAGATACGCAGTATTTT